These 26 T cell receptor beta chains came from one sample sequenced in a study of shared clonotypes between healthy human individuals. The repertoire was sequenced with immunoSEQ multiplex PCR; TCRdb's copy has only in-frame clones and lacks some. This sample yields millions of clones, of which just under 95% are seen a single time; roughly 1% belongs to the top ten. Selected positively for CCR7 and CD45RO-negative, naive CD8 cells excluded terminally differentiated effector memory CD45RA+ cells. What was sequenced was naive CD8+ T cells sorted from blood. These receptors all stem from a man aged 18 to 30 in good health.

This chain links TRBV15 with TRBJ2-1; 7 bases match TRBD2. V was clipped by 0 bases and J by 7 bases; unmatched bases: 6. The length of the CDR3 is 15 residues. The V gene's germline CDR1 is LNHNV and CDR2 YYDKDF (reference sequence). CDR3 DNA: TGTGCCACCAGCAGAGAGCTTGGGACTACGAATGAGCAGTTCTTC. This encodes CATSRELGTTNEQFF. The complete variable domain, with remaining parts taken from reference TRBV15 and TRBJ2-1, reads DAMVIQNPRYQVTQFGKPVTLSCSQTLNHNVMYWYQQKSSQAPKLLFHYYDKDFNNEADTPDNFQSRRPNTSFCFLDIRSPGLGDTAMYLCATSRELGTTNEQFFGPGTRLTVL.

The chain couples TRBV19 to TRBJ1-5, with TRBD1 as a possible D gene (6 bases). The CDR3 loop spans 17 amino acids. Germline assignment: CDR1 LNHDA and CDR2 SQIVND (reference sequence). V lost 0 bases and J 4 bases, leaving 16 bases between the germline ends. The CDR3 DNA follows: TGTGCCAGTAGTATAGATCACGACGCCGGGACAAATCAGCCCCAGCATTTT. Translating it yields CASSIDHDAGTNQPQHF.

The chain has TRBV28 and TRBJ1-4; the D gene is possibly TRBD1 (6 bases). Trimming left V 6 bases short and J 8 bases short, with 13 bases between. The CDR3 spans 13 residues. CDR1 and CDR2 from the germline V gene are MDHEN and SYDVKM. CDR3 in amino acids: CASRKLGGEKLFF. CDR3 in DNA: TGTGCCAGCAGGAAGTTGGGGGGCGAAAAACTGTTTTTT.

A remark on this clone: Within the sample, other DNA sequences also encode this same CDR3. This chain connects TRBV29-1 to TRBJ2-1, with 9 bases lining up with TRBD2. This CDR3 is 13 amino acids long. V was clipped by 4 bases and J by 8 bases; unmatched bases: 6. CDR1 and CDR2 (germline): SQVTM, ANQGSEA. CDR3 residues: CSVGLAGVYEQFF. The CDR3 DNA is TGCAGCGTTGGTTTAGCGGGAGTATATGAGCAGTTCTTC.

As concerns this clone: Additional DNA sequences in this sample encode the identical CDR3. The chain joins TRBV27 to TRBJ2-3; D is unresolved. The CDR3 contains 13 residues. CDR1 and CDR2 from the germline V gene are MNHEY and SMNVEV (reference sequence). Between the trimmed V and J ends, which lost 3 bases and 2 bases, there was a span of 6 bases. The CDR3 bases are TGTGCCAGCAGTTTGGGTTTCACAGATACGCAGTATTTT. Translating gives CASSLGFTDTQYF.

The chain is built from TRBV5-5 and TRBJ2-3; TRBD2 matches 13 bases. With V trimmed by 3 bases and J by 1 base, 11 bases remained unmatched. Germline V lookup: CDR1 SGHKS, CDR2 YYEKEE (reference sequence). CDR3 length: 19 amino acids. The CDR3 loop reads CASSSWTSGRRMGTDTQYF. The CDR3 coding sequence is TGTGCCAGCAGCTCGTGGACTAGCGGGAGAAGGATGGGCACAGATACGCAGTATTTT.

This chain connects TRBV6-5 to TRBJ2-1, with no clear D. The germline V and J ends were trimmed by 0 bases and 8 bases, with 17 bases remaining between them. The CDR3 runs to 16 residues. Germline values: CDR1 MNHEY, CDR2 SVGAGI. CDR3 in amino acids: CASSYSYGLMGHEQFF. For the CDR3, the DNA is TGTGCCAGCAGTTACTCGTATGGGCTTATGGGTCATGAGCAGTTCTTC.

CDR3 coding DNA: TGTGCCAGCAGCGAGAACGGGGCAATCTACGAGCAGTACTTC. Translation: CASSENGAIYEQYF. This chain links TRBV11-2 with TRBJ2-7, with D perhaps matching TRBD1 or TRBD2 (5 bases each). The ends were cut back, 5 bases at V and 3 bases at J, with 14 bases in the middle. CDR3 length: 14 amino acids. The germline V gene has CDR1 SGHAT and CDR2 FQNNGV. Supplemented by reference TRBV11-2 and TRBJ2-7, the full variable domain reads EAGVAQSPRYKIIEKRQSVAFWCNPISGHATLYWYQQILGQGPKLLIQFQNNGVVDDSQLPKDRFSAERLKGVDSTLKIQPAKLEDSAVYLCASSENGAIYEQYFGPGTRLTVT.

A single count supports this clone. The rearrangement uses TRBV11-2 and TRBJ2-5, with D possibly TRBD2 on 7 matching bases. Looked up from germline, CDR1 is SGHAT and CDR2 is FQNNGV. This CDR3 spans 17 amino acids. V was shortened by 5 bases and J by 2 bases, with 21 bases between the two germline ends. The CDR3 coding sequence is TGTGCCAGCAGCGCCGCAGTCGGGGGGCCAGGGCAAGAGACCCAGTACTTC. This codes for CASSAAVGGPGQETQYF. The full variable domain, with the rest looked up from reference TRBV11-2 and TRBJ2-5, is EAGVAQSPRYKIIEKRQSVAFWCNPISGHATLYWYQQILGQGPKLLIQFQNNGVVDDSQLPKDRFSAERLKGVDSTLKIQPAKLEDSAVYLCASSAAVGGPGQETQYFGPGTRLLVL.

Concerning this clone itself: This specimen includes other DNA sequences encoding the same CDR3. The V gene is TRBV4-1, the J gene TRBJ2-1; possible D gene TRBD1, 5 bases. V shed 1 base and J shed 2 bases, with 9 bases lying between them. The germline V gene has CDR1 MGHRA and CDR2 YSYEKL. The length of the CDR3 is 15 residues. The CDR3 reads CASSQVTGPYNEQFF. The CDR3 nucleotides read TGCGCCAGCAGCCAAGTCACAGGACCCTACAATGAGCAGTTCTTC.

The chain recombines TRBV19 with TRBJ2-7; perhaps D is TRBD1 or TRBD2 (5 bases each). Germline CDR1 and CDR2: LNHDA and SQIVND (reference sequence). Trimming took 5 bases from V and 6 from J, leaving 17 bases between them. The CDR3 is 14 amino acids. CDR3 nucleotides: TGTGCCAGTAGTCCGAGGGGAATTGTCGGCGAGCAGTACTTC. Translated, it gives CASSPRGIVGEQYF.

The CDR3 loop reads CASSGGLRVLTF. Here the CDR3 DNA reads TGTGCCAGCAGCGGGGGACTGCGCGTCTTAACCTTC. This chain links TRBV7-9 with TRBJ1-2; the D gene is possibly TRBD1 (5 bases). This CDR3 is 12 amino acids long. V lost 5 bases and J lost 14, with 18 bases in between. Germline V gene sequence: CDR1 SEHNR, CDR2 FQNEAQ (reference sequence).

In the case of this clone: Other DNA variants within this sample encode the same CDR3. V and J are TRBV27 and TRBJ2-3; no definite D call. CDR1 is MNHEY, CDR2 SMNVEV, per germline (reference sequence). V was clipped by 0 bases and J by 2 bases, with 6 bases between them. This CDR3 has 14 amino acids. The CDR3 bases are TGTGCCAGCAGTTTATCGGGGTTCACAGATACGCAGTATTTT. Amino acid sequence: CASSLSGFTDTQYF.

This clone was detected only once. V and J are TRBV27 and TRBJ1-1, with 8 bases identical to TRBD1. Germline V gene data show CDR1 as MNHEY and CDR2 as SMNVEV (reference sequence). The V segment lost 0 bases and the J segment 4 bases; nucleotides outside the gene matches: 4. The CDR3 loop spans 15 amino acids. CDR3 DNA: TGTGCCAGCAGTTTATCGTCGACAGGGGCCACTGAAGCTTTCTTT. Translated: CASSLSSTGATEAFF.

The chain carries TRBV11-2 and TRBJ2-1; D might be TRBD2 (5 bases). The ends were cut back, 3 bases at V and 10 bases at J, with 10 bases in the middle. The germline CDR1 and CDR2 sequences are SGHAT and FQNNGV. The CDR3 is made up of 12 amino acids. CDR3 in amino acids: CASSFSRGEQFF. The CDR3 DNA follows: TGTGCCAGCAGCTTCAGCCGAGGGGAGCAGTTCTTC.

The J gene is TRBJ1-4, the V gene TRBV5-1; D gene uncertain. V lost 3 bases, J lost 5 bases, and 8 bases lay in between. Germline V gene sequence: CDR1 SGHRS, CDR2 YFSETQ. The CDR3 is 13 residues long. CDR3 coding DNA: TGCGCCAGCAGCTCGGATACGAATGAAAAACTGTTTTTT. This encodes CASSSDTNEKLFF.

CDR3 nucleotide sequence: TGCGCCAGCAGTGACTTAGCGGGAGATGGTAATGAGCAGTTCTTC. Its translation: CASSDLAGDGNEQFF. The V call is TRBV10-2, the J call TRBJ2-1; 9 nucleotides agree with TRBD2. CDR3 length: 15 residues. The germline V gene encodes CDR1 WSHSY and CDR2 SAAADI. The J segment lost 7 bases and the V segment lost 3 bases, leaving 7 bases of the junction unmatched.

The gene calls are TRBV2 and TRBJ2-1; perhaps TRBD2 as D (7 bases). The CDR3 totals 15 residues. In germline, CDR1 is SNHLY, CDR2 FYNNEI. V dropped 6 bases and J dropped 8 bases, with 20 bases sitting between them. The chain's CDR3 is CASSRTGRGTYEQFF. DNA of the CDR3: TGTGCCAGCAGCAGAACAGGGAGGGGAACGTATGAGCAGTTCTTC.

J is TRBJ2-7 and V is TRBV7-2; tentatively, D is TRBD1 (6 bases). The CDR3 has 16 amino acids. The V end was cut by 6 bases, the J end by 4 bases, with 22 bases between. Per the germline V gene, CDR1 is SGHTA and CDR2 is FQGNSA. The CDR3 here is CASSRRVAGEGYEQYF. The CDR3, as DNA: TGTGCCAGCAGTCGACGCGTGGCAGGGGAAGGGTACGAGCAGTACTTC.

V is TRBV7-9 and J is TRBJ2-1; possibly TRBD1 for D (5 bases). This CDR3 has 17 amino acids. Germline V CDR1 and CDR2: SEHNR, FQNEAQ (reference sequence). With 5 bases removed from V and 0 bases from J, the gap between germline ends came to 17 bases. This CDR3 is CASSPRTIDNSYNEQFF. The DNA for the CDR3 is TGTGCCAGCAGCCCTCGGACAATTGACAACTCCTACAATGAGCAGTTCTTC.

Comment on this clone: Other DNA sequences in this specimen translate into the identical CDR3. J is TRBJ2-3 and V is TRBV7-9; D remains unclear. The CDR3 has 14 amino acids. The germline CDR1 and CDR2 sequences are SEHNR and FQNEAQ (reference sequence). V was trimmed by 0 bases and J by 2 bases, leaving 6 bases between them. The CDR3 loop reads CASSLAGDTDTQYF. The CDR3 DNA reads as TGTGCCAGCAGCTTAGCCGGCGACACAGATACGCAGTATTTT.

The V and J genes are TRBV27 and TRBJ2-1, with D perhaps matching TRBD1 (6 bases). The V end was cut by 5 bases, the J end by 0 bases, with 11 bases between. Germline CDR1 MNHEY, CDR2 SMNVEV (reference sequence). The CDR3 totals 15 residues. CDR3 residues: CASSPSGVSYNEQFF. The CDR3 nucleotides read TGTGCCAGCAGTCCCTCAGGGGTCTCCTACAATGAGCAGTTCTTC.

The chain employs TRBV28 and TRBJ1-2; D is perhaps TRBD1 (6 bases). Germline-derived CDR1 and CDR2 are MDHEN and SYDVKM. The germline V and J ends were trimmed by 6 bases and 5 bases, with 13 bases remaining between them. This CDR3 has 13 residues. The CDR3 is CASSTQGWYGYTF. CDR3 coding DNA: TGTGCCAGCAGCACACAGGGATGGTATGGCTACACCTTC.

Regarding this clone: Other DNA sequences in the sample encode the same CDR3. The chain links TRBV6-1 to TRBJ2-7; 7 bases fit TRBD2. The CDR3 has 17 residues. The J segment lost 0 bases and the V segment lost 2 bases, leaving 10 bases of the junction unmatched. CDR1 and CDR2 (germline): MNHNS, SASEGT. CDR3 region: CASSESRDYPGSYEQYF. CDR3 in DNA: TGTGCCAGCAGTGAAAGTCGGGACTACCCTGGCTCCTACGAGCAGTACTTC.

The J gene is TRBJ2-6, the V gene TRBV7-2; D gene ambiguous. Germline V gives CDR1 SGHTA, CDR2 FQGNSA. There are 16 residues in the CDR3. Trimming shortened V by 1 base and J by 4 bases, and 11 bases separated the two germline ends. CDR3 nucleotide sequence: TGTGCCAGCAGCTTAGAAGTAGGTTCGGGGGCCAACGTCCTGACTTTC. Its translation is CASSLEVGSGANVLTF.

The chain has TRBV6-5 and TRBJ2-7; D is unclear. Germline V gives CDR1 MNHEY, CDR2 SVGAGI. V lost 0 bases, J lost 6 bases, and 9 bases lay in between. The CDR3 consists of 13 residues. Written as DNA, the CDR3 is TGTGCCAGCAGTTACTCAGAATCCGGCGAGCAGTACTTC. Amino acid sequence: CASSYSESGEQYF.